This is a list of T cell receptor beta chains from one sample in a study of Ad26.COV2.S vaccination and SARS-CoV-2 variants. Sequencing used immunoSEQ multiplex PCR; TCRdb keeps in-frame clones, though not all of them. Of fewer than 900,000 clones listed, about 89% are singletons. Sequencing was performed on peripheral blood, taken in a trial of Ad26.COV2.S vaccine versus placebo. The source of these receptors is a person between 18 and 65 years old who received the Ad26.COV2.S COVID-19 vaccine or a placebo. Both conserved end residues are part of each CDR3. D genes are given only for firm matches. Size values are once, few and many counts, or a class for expanded clones, and some rows have none.

TRBD2,once,TRBV5-5,TRBJ2-5,CASSPRTSGGTQETQYF,TGTGCCAGCAGCCCTCGGACTAGCGGGGGCACTCAAGAGACCCAGTACTTC
TRBD1,.,TRBV7-6,TRBJ2-7,CASRVSPWTGGSEQYF,TGTGCCAGCAGAGTGTCCCCCTGGACAGGGGGCTCCGAGCAGTACTTC
.,.,TRBV5-1,TRBJ1-2,CASSLDRDFYGYTF,TGCGCCAGCAGCTTGGACAGAGACTTCTATGGCTACACCTTC
TRBD2,.,TRBV11-2,TRBJ2-7,CASSPLSGRDEQYF,TGTGCCAGCAGCCCCCTAAGCGGGAGGGACGAGCAGTACTTC
.,.,TRBV6-6,TRBJ2-6,CASSGANVLTF,TGTGCCAGCTCTGGGGCCAACGTCCTGACTTTC
.,.,TRBV27,TRBJ2-7,CASSLKQSGEQYF,TGTGCCAGCAGTTTAAAACAGTCGGGCGAGCAGTACTTC
.,.,TRBV9,TRBJ2-7,CASSVEPYGPYEQYF,TGTGCCAGCAGCGTAGAACCCTACGGCCCCTACGAGCAGTACTTC
TRBD2,.,TRBV27,TRBJ2-7,CASSSLAGGYEQYF,TGTGCCAGCAGTTCACTAGCGGGAGGCTACGAGCAGTACTTC
TRBD2,.,TRBV30,TRBJ2-7,CAWTSGSAEQYF,TGTGCCTGGACGAGCGGGAGTGCCGAGCAGTACTTC
.,.,TRBV19,TRBJ1-2,CASSSGRTNYGYTF,TGTGCCAGTAGTTCCGGCCGAACTAACTATGGCTACACCTTC
.,.,TRBV30,TRBJ1-1,CAWKQGWWTEAFF,TGTGCCTGGAAACAGGGATGGTGGACTGAAGCTTTCTTT
.,.,TRBV6-6,TRBJ2-7,CASSYGERAYEQYF,TGTGCCAGCAGTTACGGAGAACGGGCCTACGAGCAGTACTTC
.,.,TRBV5-4,TRBJ2-3,CASSLAWGADTQYF,TGTGCCAGCAGCCTGGCTTGGGGGGCAGATACGCAGTATTTT